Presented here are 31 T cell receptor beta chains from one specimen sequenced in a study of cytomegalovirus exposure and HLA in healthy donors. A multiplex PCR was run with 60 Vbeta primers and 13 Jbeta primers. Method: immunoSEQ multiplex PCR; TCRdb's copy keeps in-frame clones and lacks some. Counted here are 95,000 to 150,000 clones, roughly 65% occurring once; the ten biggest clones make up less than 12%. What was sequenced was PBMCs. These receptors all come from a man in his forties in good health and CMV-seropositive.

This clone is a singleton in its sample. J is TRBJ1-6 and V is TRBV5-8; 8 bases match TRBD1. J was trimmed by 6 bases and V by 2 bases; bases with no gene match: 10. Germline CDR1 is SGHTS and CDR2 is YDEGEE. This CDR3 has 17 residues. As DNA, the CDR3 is TGTGCCAGCAGCTTTTGGCAGGGGGCGGACGGTAATTCACCCCTCCACTTT. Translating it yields CASSFWQGADGNSPLHF.

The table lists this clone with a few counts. CDR3 bases: TGTGCCAGCAGCTCCCGAGGGCCTTACAATGAGCAGTTCTTC. It encodes CASSSRGPYNEQFF. This chain uses TRBV11-3 with TRBJ2-1, with D tentatively TRBD2 (5 bases). The CDR3 totals 14 residues. Germline CDR1 and CDR2: SGHNT and YENEEA. The ends were cut back, 4 bases at V and 4 bases at J, with 11 bases in the middle.

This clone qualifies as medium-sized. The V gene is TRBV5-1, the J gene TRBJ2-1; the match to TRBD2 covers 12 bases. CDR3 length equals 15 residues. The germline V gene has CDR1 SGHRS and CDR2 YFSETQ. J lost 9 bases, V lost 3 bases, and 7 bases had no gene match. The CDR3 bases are TGCGCCAGCAGCTCGGAACCGGGACTAGCGGGTGAGCAGTTCTTC. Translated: CASSSEPGLAGEQFF.

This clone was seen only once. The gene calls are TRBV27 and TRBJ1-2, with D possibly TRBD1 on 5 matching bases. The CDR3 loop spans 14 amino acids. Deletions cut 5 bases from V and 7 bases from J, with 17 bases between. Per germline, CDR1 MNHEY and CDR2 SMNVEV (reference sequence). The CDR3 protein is CASSTIGTHRGYTF. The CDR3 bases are TGTGCCAGCAGTACAATCGGGACTCACCGTGGCTACACCTTC.

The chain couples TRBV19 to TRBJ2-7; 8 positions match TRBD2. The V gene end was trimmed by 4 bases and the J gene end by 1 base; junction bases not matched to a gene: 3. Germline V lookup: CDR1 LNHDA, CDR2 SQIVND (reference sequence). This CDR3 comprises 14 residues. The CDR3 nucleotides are TGTGCCAGTAGTACCGGGACTAGTTCCTACGAGCAGTACTTC. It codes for CASSTGTSSYEQYF.

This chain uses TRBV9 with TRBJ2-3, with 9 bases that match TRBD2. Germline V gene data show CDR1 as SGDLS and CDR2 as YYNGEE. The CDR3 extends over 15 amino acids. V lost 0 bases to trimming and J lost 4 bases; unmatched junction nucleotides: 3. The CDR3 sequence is CASSVGPSGADTQYF. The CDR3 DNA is TGTGCCAGCAGCGTAGGTCCTAGCGGGGCAGATACGCAGTATTTT.

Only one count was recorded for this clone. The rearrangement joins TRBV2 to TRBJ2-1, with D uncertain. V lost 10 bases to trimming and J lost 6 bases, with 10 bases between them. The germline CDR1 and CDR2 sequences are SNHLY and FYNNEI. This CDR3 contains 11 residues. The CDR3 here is CATAWANEQFF. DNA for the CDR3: TGTGCCACGGCGTGGGCCAATGAGCAGTTCTTC.

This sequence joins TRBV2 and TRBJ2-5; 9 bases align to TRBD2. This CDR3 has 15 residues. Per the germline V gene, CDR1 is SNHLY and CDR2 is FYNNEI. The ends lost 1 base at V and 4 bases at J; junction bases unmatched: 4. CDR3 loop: CASSEEGSGGETQYF. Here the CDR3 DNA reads TGTGCCAGCAGTGAAGAAGGTAGCGGGGGAGAGACCCAGTACTTC.

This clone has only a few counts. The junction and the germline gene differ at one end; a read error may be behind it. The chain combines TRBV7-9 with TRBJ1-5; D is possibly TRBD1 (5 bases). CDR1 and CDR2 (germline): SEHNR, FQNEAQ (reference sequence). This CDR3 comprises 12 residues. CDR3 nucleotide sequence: TGTTCCAGCAGCTTTGTGGCGGGGGACCAGCATTTT. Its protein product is CSSSFVAGDQHF.

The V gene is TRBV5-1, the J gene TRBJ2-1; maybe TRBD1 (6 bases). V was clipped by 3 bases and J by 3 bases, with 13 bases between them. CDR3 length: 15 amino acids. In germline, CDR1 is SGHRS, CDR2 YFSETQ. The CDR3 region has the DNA TGCGCCAGCAGCTCACAGGGTGTCTTCTACAATGAGCAGTTCTTC. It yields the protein CASSSQGVFYNEQFF.

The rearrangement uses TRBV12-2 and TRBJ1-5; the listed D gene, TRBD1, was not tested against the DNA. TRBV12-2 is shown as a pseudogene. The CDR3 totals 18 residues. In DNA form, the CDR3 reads TGTGCAAGTCGCCCCCAACCTGACAGGCGAGAAGGCAATCAGCCCCAGCATTTT. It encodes CASRPQPDRREGNQPQHF.

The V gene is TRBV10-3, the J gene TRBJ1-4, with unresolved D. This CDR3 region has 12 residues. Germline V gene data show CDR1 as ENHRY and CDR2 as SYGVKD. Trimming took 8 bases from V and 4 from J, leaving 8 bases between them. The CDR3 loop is CAIGQNNEKLFF. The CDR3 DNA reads TGTGCCATCGGCCAGAATAATGAAAAACTGTTTTTT.

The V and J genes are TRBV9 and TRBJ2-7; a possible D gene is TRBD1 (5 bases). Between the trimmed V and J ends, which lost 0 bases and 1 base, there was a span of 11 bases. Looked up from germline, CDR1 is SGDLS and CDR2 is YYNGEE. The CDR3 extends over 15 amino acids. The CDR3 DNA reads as TGTGCCAGCAGCGTAGATCTCGACAGTTCCTACGAGCAGTACTTC. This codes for CASSVDLDSSYEQYF.

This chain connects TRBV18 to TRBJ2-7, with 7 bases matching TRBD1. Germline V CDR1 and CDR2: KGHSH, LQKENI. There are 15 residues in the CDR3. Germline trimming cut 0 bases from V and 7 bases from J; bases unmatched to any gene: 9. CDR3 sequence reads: CASSPPSIGGDEQYF. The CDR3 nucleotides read TGTGCCAGCTCACCACCGTCGATAGGGGGCGATGAGCAGTACTTC.

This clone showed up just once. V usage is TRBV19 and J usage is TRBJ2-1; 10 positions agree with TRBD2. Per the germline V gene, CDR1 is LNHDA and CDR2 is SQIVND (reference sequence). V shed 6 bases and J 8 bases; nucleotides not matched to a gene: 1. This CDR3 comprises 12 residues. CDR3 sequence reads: CASRTSGDEQFF. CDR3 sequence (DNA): TGTGCCAGTAGAACTAGCGGGGATGAGCAGTTCTTC.

In DNA, the CDR3 is TGTGCCAGCACCCGGACAGATGGCTACACCTTC. Its translation is CASTRTDGYTF. V is TRBV2 and J is TRBJ1-2; tentatively, D is TRBD1 (6 bases). Trimming removed 7 bases from V and 6 bases from J, with 9 bases in between. The germline V gene encodes CDR1 SNHLY and CDR2 FYNNEI. CDR3 size: 11 residues.

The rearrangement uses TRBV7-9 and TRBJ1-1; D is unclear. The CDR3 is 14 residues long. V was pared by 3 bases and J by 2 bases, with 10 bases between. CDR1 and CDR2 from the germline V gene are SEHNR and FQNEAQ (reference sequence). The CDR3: CASSFGNSNTEAFF. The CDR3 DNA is TGTGCCAGCAGCTTCGGAAACAGTAACACTGAAGCTTTCTTT.

The DNA for the CDR3 is TGTGCCAGCAGCTTAACGAACAGGGGTTACGAGCAGTACTTC. It translates to CASSLTNRGYEQYF. V is TRBV7-2 and J is TRBJ2-7; 7 bases are a match to TRBD1. Germline CDR1 reads SGHTA; CDR2 reads FQGNSA. V shed 2 bases and J 4 bases; nucleotides not matched to a gene: 5. CDR3 length equals 14 residues.

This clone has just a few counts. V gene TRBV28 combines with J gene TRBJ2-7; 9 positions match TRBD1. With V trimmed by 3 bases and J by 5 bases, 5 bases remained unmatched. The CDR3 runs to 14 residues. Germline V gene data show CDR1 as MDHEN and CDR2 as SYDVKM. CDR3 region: CASSFKDRGNEQYF. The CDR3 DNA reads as TGTGCCAGCAGTTTCAAGGACAGGGGAAACGAGCAGTACTTC.

The CDR3 is CASSYTPHYGYTF. CDR3 DNA sequence: TGTGCCAGCAGTTACACGCCCCACTATGGCTACACCTTC. V usage is TRBV27 and J usage is TRBJ1-2; D ambiguous. Germline CDR1 MNHEY, CDR2 SMNVEV (reference sequence). Trimming took 4 bases from V and 3 from J, leaving 9 bases between them. The CDR3 length is 13 residues.

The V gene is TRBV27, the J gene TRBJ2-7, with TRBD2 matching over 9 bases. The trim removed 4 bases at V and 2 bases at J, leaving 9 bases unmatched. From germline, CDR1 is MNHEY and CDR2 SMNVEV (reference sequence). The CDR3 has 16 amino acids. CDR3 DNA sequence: TGTGCCAGCAGTTGGTCCGGGACTAGCCTTACCTACGAGCAGTACTTC. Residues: CASSWSGTSLTYEQYF.

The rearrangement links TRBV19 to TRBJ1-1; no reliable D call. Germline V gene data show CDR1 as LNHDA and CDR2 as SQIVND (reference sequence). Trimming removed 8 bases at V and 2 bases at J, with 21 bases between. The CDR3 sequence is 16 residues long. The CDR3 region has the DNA TGTGCCAGTTCCATCCGAATAAACAGACCTAACACTGAAGCTTTCTTT. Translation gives CASSIRINRPNTEAFF.

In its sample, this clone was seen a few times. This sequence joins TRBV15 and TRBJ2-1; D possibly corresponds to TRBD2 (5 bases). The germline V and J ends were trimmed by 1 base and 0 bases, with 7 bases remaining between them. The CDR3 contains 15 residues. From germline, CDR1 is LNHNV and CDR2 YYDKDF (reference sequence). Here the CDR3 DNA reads TGTGCCACCAGCAGAGGAGGGAGCTCCTACAATGAGCAGTTCTTC. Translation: CATSRGGSSYNEQFF.

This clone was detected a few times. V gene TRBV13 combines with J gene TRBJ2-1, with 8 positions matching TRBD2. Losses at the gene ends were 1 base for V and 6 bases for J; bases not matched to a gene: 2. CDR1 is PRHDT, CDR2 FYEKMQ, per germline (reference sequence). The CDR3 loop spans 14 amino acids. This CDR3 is CASSLAGGPNEQFF. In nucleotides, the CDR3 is TGTGCCAGCAGCTTAGCGGGAGGGCCCAATGAGCAGTTCTTC.

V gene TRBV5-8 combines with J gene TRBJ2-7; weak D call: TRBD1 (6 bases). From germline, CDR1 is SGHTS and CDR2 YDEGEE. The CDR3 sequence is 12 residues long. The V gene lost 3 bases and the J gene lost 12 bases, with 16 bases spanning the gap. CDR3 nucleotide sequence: TGTGCCAGCAGCTCGAACAGGGCCGAGGGGTACTTC. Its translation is CASSSNRAEGYF.

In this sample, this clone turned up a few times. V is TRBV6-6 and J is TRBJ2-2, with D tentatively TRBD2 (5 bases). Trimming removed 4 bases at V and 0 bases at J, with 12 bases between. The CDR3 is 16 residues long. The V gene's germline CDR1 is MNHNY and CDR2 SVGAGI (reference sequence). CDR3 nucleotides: TGTGCCAGCAGTTTGGGGAGCGGAACGAACACCGGGGAGCTGTTTTTT. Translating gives CASSLGSGTNTGELFF.

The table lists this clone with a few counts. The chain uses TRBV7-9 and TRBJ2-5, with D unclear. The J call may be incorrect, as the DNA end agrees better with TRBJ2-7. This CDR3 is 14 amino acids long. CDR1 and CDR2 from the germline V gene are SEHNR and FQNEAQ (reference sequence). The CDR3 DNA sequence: TGTGCCAGCAGCCCCGGAAGGGTTGACTACGAGCAGTACTTC. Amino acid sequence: CASSPGRVDYEQYF.

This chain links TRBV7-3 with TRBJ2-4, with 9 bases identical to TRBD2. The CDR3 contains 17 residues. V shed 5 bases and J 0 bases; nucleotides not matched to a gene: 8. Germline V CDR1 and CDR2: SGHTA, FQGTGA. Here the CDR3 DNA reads TGTGCCAGCAGCCCCCAAGGGACTAGCCTAGCCAAAAACATTCAGTACTTC. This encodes CASSPQGTSLAKNIQYF.

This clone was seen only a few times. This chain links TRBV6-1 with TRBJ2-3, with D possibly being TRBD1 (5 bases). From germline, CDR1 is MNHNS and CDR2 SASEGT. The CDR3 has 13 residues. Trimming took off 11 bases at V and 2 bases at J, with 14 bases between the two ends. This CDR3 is CAGAPKNTDTQYF. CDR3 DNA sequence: TGTGCCGGGGCACCCAAAAACACAGATACGCAGTATTTT.

The CDR3 nucleotides read TGTGCCAGCACCACACAGGGTGTTTGGGCAGATACGCAGTATTTT. Its protein product is CASTTQGVWADTQYF. The chain couples TRBV28 to TRBJ2-3, with D perhaps TRBD1 (6 bases). V gave up 7 bases and J gave up 4 bases, with 18 bases separating them. The germline CDR1 and CDR2 sequences are MDHEN and SYDVKM. The CDR3 is 15 amino acids.

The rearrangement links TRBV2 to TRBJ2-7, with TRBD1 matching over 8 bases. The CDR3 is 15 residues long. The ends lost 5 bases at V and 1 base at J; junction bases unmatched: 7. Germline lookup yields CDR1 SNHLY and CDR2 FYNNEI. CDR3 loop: CASSRDRRWSYEQYF. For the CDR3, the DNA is TGTGCCAGCAGTCGGGACAGGCGTTGGTCCTACGAGCAGTACTTC.